This record concerns one T cell receptor beta chain sequence. This entry is derived from a study of blood T cell repertoires in COVID-19. The V end was cut by 2 bases, the J end by 3 bases, with 14 bases between. The length of the CDR3 is 16 residues. The germline CDR1 and CDR2 sequences are LGHNA and YNFKEQ. Profiled with immunoSEQ multiplex PCR; TCRdb holds only in-frame clones, not every one. The table includes around 62,000 clones, about 88% detected once. This clonotype was obtained from a woman aged 60-75 years with COVID-19, enrolled during active disease. The rearrangement uses TRBV4-2 and TRBJ2-4; D perhaps matches TRBD2 (6 bases). What was sequenced was peripheral blood. CDR3 protein: CASSQSSGGNKNIQYF. The CDR3 nucleotides read TGTGCCAGCAGCCAAAGTAGTGGGGGGAACAAAAACATTCAGTACTTC.